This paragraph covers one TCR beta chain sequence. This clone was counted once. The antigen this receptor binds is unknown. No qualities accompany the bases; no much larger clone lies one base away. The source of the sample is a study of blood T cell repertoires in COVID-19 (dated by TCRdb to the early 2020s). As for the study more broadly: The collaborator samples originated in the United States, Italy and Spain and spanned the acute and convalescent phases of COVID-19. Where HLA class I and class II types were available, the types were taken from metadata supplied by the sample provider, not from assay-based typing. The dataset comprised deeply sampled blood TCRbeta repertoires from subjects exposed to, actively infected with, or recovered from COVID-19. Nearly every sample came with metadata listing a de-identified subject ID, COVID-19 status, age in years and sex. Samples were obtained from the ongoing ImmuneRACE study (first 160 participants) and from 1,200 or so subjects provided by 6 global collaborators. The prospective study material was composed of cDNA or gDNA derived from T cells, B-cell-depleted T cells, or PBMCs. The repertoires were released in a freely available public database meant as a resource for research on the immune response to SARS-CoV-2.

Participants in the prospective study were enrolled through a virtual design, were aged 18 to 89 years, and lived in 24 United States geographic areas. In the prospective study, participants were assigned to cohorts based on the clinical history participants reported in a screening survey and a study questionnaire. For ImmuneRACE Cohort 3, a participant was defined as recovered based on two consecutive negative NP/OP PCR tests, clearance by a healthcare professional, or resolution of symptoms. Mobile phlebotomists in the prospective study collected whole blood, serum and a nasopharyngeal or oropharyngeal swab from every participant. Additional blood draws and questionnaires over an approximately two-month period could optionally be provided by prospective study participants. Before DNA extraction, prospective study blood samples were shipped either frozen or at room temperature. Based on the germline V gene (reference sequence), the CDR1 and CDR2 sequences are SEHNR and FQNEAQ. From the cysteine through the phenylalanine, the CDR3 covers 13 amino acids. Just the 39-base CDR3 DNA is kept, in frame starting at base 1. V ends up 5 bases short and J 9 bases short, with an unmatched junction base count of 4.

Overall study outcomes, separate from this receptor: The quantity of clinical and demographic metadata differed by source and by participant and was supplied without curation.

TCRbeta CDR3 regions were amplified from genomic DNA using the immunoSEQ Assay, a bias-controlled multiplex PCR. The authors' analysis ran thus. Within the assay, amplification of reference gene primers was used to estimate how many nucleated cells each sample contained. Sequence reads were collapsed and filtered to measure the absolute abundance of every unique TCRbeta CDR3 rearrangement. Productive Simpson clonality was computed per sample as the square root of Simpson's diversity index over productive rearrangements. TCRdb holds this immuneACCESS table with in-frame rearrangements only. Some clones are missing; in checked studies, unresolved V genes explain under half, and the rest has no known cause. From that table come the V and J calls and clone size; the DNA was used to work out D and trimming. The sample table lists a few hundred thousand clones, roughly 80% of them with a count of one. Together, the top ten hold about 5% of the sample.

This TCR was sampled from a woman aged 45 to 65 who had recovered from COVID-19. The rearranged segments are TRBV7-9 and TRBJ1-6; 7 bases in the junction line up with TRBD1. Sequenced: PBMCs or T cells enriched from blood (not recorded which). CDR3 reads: CASSPQGFSPLHF. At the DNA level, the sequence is TGTGCCAGCAGCCCACAGGGGTTTTCACCCCTCCACTTT.